The rows below give T cell receptor beta chains drawn from one sample of a study of T cells after yellow fever vaccination. TCRdb re-called the 5' RACE reads through MiXCR, storing one row per CDR3 protein. The data contain 620,000 or so distinct CDR3 sequences, roughly an eighth of them singletons. The sample consisted of PBMCs, taken on the day of the yellow fever booster vaccination. The receptors stem from a young man who received the YFV17D yellow fever vaccine. The CDR3 runs from the conserved cysteine through the conserved F or W. D genes are given only for firm matches. Clone sizes are given selectively: once, few, many, or a class where the clone is expanded.

size	V	D	J	length	DNA	CDR3
many	TRBV7-2	TRBD2	TRBJ2-7	16	TGTGCCAGCAGCTCCCTAGCGGGAGGGCCTTTGTACGAGCAGTACTTC	CASSSLAGGPLYEQYF
few	TRBV27	-	TRBJ2-3	14	TGTGCCAGCAGTCCCTTAGCGGCCAGGGATACGCAGTATTTT	CASSPLAARDTQYF
-	TRBV7-9	-	TRBJ2-2	15	TGTGCCAGCAGCTTCCCCGGACTTCACACCGGGGAGCTGTTTTTT	CASSFPGLHTGELFF
-	TRBV27	-	TRBJ2-2	12	TGTGCCAGCATCGGGGTCACCGGGGAGCTGTTTTTT	CASIGVTGELFF
few	TRBV14	-	TRBJ2-1	13	TGTGCCACCAGACTCGGCCCACATGGTGAGCAGTTCTTC	CATRLGPHGEQFF
few	TRBV7-2	-	TRBJ2-7	16	TGTGCCAGCAGCTTAGGTTCCGGGCAGCTGGCGGACGAGCAGTACTTC	CASSLGSGQLADEQYF
few	TRBV6-1	-	TRBJ1-5	15	TGTGCCAGCAGTCATAAGGGTACATCGTCTCAGCCCCAGCATTTT	CASSHKGTSSQPQHF
-	TRBV6-2/TRBV6-3	TRBD2	TRBJ2-3	16	TGTGCCAGCCAACGTGTGACTAGCGTTAGCACAGATACGCAGTATTTT	CASQRVTSVSTDTQYF
-	TRBV29-1	-	TRBJ2-6	13	TGCAGCGTCCTGTATGTTGGGGCCAACGTCCTGACTTTC	CSVLYVGANVLTF
few	TRBV7-8	-	TRBJ2-3	13	TGTGCCAGCAGCCCTCGGGTCTCAGATACGCAGTATTTT	CASSPRVSDTQYF
-	TRBV30	TRBD2	TRBJ2-3	14	TGTGCCTGGAGTGTCGGGGACTACACAGATACGCAGTATTTT	CAWSVGDYTDTQYF
-	TRBV27	TRBD2	TRBJ2-1	15	TGTGCCAGCAGGATTGGGGCTAGCGGGTACAATGAGCAGTTCTTC	CASRIGASGYNEQFF
many	TRBV5-1	-	TRBJ2-1	14	TGCGCCAGCAGCTTGGAGGGAACCTACAATGAGCAGTTCTTC	CASSLEGTYNEQFF
few	TRBV20-1	-	TRBJ2-2	14	TGCAGTGCTAGAGCTCCACTGTCCACCGGGGAGCTGTTTTTT	CSARAPLSTGELFF
few	TRBV29-1	-	TRBJ1-1	12	TGCAGCGTTGGAGAGGTATACTCTGAAGCTTTCTTT	CSVGEVYSEAFF
-	TRBV19	-	TRBJ1-2	13	TGTGCCAGTAGTGAACGGGGACTTGCCGGCTACACCTTC	CASSERGLAGYTF
-	TRBV14	-	TRBJ2-5	14	TGTGCCAGCAGCCAAGATCGAGGGAGGCAGACCCAGTACTTC	CASSQDRGRQTQYF
few	TRBV7-2	-	TRBJ2-4	13	TGTGCCAGCAGGTCCGAGCCCGGGGGCATTCAGTACTTC	CASRSEPGGIQYF
-	TRBV27	-	TRBJ2-1	16	TGTGCCAGCAGTTTACCGGGACAAGGCGGCTACAATGAGCAGTTCTTC	CASSLPGQGGYNEQFF
-	TRBV20-1	TRBD1	TRBJ2-3	15	TGCAGTGTTACAGGGGACCGACGAAGCACAGATACGCAGTATTTT	CSVTGDRRSTDTQYF
-	TRBV5-1	TRBD1	TRBJ1-2	15	TGCGCCAGCAGCTTGGGGGACAGTTCTAACTATGGCTACACCTTC	CASSLGDSSNYGYTF
few	TRBV19	TRBD1	TRBJ2-3	12	TGTGCCAGTAGAGGGGACAGAGATACGCAGTATTTT	CASRGDRDTQYF
few	TRBV25-1	-	TRBJ1-1	13	TGTGCCAGCAGTCAGTGGATGAACACTGAAGCTTTCTTT	CASSQWMNTEAFF
-	TRBV30	-	TRBJ2-1	13	TGTGCCTGGAGTGAGGACCCCAGGAATGAGCAGTTCTTC	CAWSEDPRNEQFF
-	TRBV6-1	-	TRBJ1-3	16	TGTGCCAGCAGTGAAATGCCGCGTTTCTCTGGAAACACCATATATTTT	CASSEMPRFSGNTIYF
few	TRBV20-1	-	TRBJ2-1	12	TGCAGTGCTAGGGGAGCAGGGTACGAGCAGTTCTTC	CSARGAGYEQFF
few	TRBV20-1	TRBD1	TRBJ2-7	13	TGCAGTGCTCCCCGACAGGGGGCCGGCGAGCAGTACTTC	CSAPRQGAGEQYF
few	TRBV20-1	-	TRBJ2-5	13	TGCAGTGCTAGCCTAGCGACTCAAGAGACCCAGTACTTC	CSASLATQETQYF
few	TRBV20-1	-	TRBJ2-7	15	TGCAGTGCGGAGAGGTTAAGTCAGGGGACATACGAGCAGTACTTC	CSAERLSQGTYEQYF
many	TRBV25-1	-	TRBJ1-5	14	TGTGCCAGCAGTGCCAGTAATAGCAATCAGCCCCAGCATTTT	CASSASNSNQPQHF
-	TRBV12-3/TRBV12-4	-	TRBJ2-2	16	TGTGCCAGCAGTTTAAGCAGGGTCCCGAACACCGGGGAGCTGTTTTTT	CASSLSRVPNTGELFF
-	TRBV7-9	TRBD2	TRBJ2-1	16	TGTGCCAGCAGCCCACCCGGGACTAGCGGGGGGAATGAGCAGTTCTTC	CASSPPGTSGGNEQFF
few	TRBV9	-	TRBJ2-2	12	TGTGCCAGCAGCGTAGCCGCCGGGGAGCTGTTTTTT	CASSVAAGELFF
-	TRBV7-3	TRBD1	TRBJ2-1	16	TGTGCCAGCAGCTTATTCCCCGAGGGGGCGAGCAATGAGCAGTTCTTC	CASSLFPEGASNEQFF
many	TRBV10-3	TRBD2	TRBJ2-3	13	TGTGCCACCATTAGCGGGCACACAGATACGCAGTATTTT	CATISGHTDTQYF
many	TRBV7-2	-	TRBJ2-1	13	TGTGCCAGCAGCCCCGGGACTTACAATGAGCAGTTCTTC	CASSPGTYNEQFF
-	TRBV12-3/TRBV12-4	-	TRBJ2-3	12	TGTGCCAGCAGTTTTCTCACAGATACGCAGTATTTT	CASSFLTDTQYF
once	TRBV10-3	-	TRBJ2-2	11	TGTGCCATACAAACGGGCGGGGAGCTGTTTTTT	CAIQTGGELFF
few	TRBV12-3/TRBV12-4	TRBD2	TRBJ2-7	13	TGTGCCGTTGGAAGGACTAGCAAGTCCGAGCAGTACTTC	CAVGRTSKSEQYF
few	TRBV9	-	TRBJ2-3	15	TGTGCCAGCAGCGGGGGGGCGGCCTACACAGATACGCAGTATTTT	CASSGGAAYTDTQYF
-	TRBV11-3	-	TRBJ2-7	15	TGTGCCAGCAGCTTAAGGCCGACAGCCTCCTACGAGCAGTACTTC	CASSLRPTASYEQYF
few	TRBV9	TRBD1	TRBJ2-1	14	TGTGCCAGCAGCGGTACCGGGACAGGGTACGAGCAGTTCTTC	CASSGTGTGYEQFF
-	TRBV20-1	-	TRBJ2-1	13	TGCAGTGCTAGAGAGGTTGGGCTAGGTGAGCAGTTCTTC	CSAREVGLGEQFF
few	TRBV20-1	TRBD2	TRBJ2-5	15	TGCAGTGCTAGAGTTAGCGGGAGGGCCAGGGAGACCCAGTACTTC	CSARVSGRARETQYF
-	TRBV10-2	-	TRBJ2-1	17	TGCGCCAGCAGTGAAATACTAGGGAGAAGTAACTACAATGAGCAGTTCTTC	CASSEILGRSNYNEQFF
few	TRBV5-5	TRBD1	TRBJ2-7	14	TGTGCCAGCAGCTTGCGACAGGGGGTGACCGAGCAGTACTTC	CASSLRQGVTEQYF
-	TRBV12-3/TRBV12-4	-	TRBJ2-1	12	TGTGCCAGCACTTCGGACAGATATGAGCAGTTCTTC	CASTSDRYEQFF
few	TRBV10-2	-	TRBJ2-7	13	TGCGCCAGCAGGGGACGGGAATTCTACGAGCAGTACTTC	CASRGREFYEQYF
-	TRBV3-1	-	TRBJ2-1	15	TGTGCCAGCAGCCAAGCGAGGGCCTCCTACAATGAGCAGTTCTTC	CASSQARASYNEQFF
few	TRBV5-4	-	TRBJ1-2	13	TGTGCCAGCGGCCCGAAATCTCCCTATGGCTACACCTTC	CASGPKSPYGYTF
-	TRBV20-1	-	TRBJ1-1	16	TGCAGTGCTAGGGATGAGGGAAGGGGTTTTCGAAATGAAGCTTTCTTT	CSARDEGRGFRNEAFF